These 29 T cell receptor beta chains were all obtained from the same sample, sequenced in a study of control samples from healthy donors and cancer patients (dated by TCRdb to about 2020). To prepare the library, the immunoSEQ multiplex PCR assay was applied. TCRdb carries this immuneACCESS record with in-frame sequences only. Its versions omit some clonotypes, under half of them owing to an unresolved V gene in the studies checked, with the rest unexplained. The sample contains around 52,000 clones, 80% to 95% of them found a single time. Under 0.95% of the sample comes from the top ten. Input material: PBMCs. These receptors came from a man aged 25 to 40 with colorectal cancer.

The chain recombines TRBV12-3 or TRBV12-4 with TRBJ2-3; D is unresolved. CDR3 size: 12 residues. Trimming removed 3 bases from V and 2 bases from J, with 3 bases in between. CDR3 in DNA: TGTGCCAGCAGTTTGCTCACAGATACGCAGTATTTT. This translates into CASSLLTDTQYF.

This chain links TRBV10-3 with TRBJ1-6, with D perhaps TRBD1 (6 bases). The CDR3 runs 15 residues. Germline-derived CDR1 and CDR2 are ENHRY and SYGVKD. The germline V and J ends were trimmed by 0 bases and 6 bases, with 9 bases remaining between them. The CDR3 loop is CAISESPGVNSPLHF. The CDR3 DNA reads TGTGCCATCAGTGAGTCGCCAGGGGTTAATTCACCCCTCCACTTT.

The chain has TRBV7-8 and TRBJ2-5, with 15 bases identical to TRBD2. Losses at the gene ends were 5 bases for V and 4 bases for J; bases not matched to a gene: 8. Germline-derived CDR1 and CDR2 are SGHVS and FQNEAQ. The CDR3 runs to 17 residues. The CDR3 DNA is TGTGCCAGCAGCCCCCGGACTAGCGGGGGGGCCCGAGAGACCCAGTACTTC. Encoded protein: CASSPRTSGGARETQYF.

The CDR3 DNA follows: TGTGCCACCAGTGATTTGTGCCTGTCTGTTGTACAGGGGGGGAGTCAGCCCCAGCATTTT. Encoded protein: CATSDLCLSVVQGGSQPQHF. The chain uses TRBV24-1 and TRBJ1-5; 8 bases map to TRBD1. The CDR3 has 20 amino acids. Germline V CDR1 and CDR2: KGHDR, SFDVKD. The V segment lost 0 bases and the J segment 6 bases; nucleotides outside the gene matches: 18.

V gene TRBV6-5 combines with J gene TRBJ2-2; perhaps TRBD1 as D (5 bases). Between the trimmed V and J ends, which lost 2 bases and 4 bases, there was a span of 11 bases. Germline CDR1 and CDR2: MNHEY and SVGAGI. This CDR3 comprises 15 residues. The CDR3 DNA sequence: TGTGCCAGCAGTTACGGACATCCGGCCACCGGGGAGCTGTTTTTT. The encoded protein is CASSYGHPATGELFF.

The CDR3, as DNA: TGTGCCAGCAGTGAGAAGGCTAGCGGCACAGATACGCAGTATTTT. Encoded protein: CASSEKASGTDTQYF. The chain has TRBV6-4 and TRBJ2-3, with D maybe TRBD2 (6 bases). Trimming removed 3 bases at V and 1 base at J, with 11 bases between. Per the germline V gene, CDR1 is MRHNA and CDR2 is SNTAGT. The CDR3 covers 15 residues.

The rearrangement joins TRBV7-2 to TRBJ2-5; 8 bases align to TRBD1. The CDR3 is 16 amino acids. Germline V gene data show CDR1 as SGHTA and CDR2 as FQGNSA. V shed 1 base, J shed 4 bases, and the junction held 8 bases outside the gene matches. This CDR3 reads CASSLGDRGFRETQYF. The CDR3 DNA is TGTGCCAGCAGCTTAGGTGACAGGGGTTTTAGAGAGACCCAGTACTTC.

CDR3 region: CASSWDRGYEQYF. The CDR3 DNA sequence: TGTGCCAGCAGCTGGGACAGAGGCTACGAGCAGTACTTC. This rearrangement joins TRBV27 to TRBJ2-7; TRBD1 agrees at 7 bases. Germline trimming cut 6 bases from V and 3 bases from J; bases unmatched to any gene: 5. Germline CDR1 reads MNHEY; CDR2 reads SMNVEV (reference sequence). This CDR3 comprises 13 residues.

This sequence joins TRBV9 and TRBJ2-7; 8 bases match TRBD1. Germline trimming cut 0 bases from V and 7 bases from J; bases unmatched to any gene: 9. The CDR3 covers 15 residues. Germline V gene data show CDR1 as SGDLS and CDR2 as YYNGEE. In nucleotides, the CDR3 is TGTGCCAGCAGCGTAGCCGCGGGGCAGGGGGCAGAGCAGTACTTC. It codes for CASSVAAGQGAEQYF.

This chain joins TRBV6-5 and TRBJ2-3; the D gene is possibly TRBD2 (6 bases). The CDR3 has 15 residues. Trimming removed 0 bases from V and 2 bases from J, with 9 bases in between. Germline-derived CDR1 and CDR2 are MNHEY and SVGAGI. The CDR3 region is CASSYSAGTTDTQYF. The CDR3, as DNA: TGTGCCAGCAGTTACTCGGCGGGGACCACAGATACGCAGTATTTT.

The chain couples TRBV7-2 to TRBJ1-1; no clear D gene. Germline V gene data show CDR1 as SGHTA and CDR2 as FQGNSA. Trimming shortened V by 5 bases and J by 0 bases, and 10 bases separated the two germline ends. The CDR3 length is 14 residues. The DNA of the CDR3 is TGTGCCAGCAGCCAGACCCGCCTGAACACTGAAGCTTTCTTT. Encoded protein: CASSQTRLNTEAFF.

The rearrangement joins TRBV29-1 to TRBJ1-3; D might be TRBD1 (6 bases). CDR1 and CDR2 from the germline V gene are SQVTM and ANQGSEA. The length of the CDR3 is 14 residues. V lost 4 bases, J lost 2 bases, and 12 bases lay in between. The CDR3 nucleotides are TGCAGCGTTGGAAACAGGGCACCTGGAAACACCATATATTTT. Encoded protein: CSVGNRAPGNTIYF. The full variable domain, its missing parts supplied by reference TRBV29-1 and TRBJ1-3, is SAVISQKPSRDICQRGTSLTIQCQVDSQVTMMFWYRQQPGQSLTLIATANQGSEATYESGFVIDKFPISRPNLTFSTLTVSNMSPEDSSIYLCSVGNRAPGNTIYFGEGSWLTVV.

The CDR3 here is CASSQRAAYEKLFF. The CDR3 DNA is TGCGCCAGCAGCCAAAGAGCTGCTTATGAAAAACTGTTTTTT. This chain uses TRBV4-1 with TRBJ1-4; D remains ambiguous. The germline V gene has CDR1 MGHRA and CDR2 YSYEKL. The CDR3 consists of 14 residues. Between the trimmed V and J ends, which lost 2 bases and 6 bases, there was a span of 10 bases.

This clone came up a few times. The CDR3 nucleotides read TGTGCCAGCTCACCTCAGGGGGCTGCTTTTGAGTCACCCCTCCACTTT. It yields the protein CASSPQGAAFESPLHF. The rearrangement uses TRBV18 and TRBJ1-6, with 8 bases matching TRBD1. Germline CDR1 is KGHSH and CDR2 is LQKENI. V shed 3 bases and J 10 bases; nucleotides not matched to a gene: 11. This CDR3 is built from 16 residues.

The genes are TRBV19 and TRBJ2-3; TRBD2 matches at 10 bases. The CDR3 contains 14 residues. Unmatched junction bases numbered 9, after V lost 11 bases and J lost 4 bases. Germline CDR1 and CDR2: LNHDA and SQIVND (reference sequence). CDR3 sequence (DNA): TGTGCCGGGAGAGCGGGGGGGCGGTCAGATACGCAGTATTTT. Translation: CAGRAGGRSDTQYF.

This chain links TRBV4-2 with TRBJ1-1; no definite D call. The germline V gene encodes CDR1 LGHNA and CDR2 YNFKEQ. This CDR3 has 17 residues. V was clipped by 1 base and J by 0 bases, with 15 bases between them. The CDR3 nucleotides are TGTGCCAGCAGCCAAGTGAGTAGGGCCGGATTGAACACTGAAGCTTTCTTT. It translates to CASSQVSRAGLNTEAFF.

The chain combines TRBV6-5 with TRBJ1-1; 7 nucleotides match TRBD1. The germline V gene has CDR1 MNHEY and CDR2 SVGAGI. CDR3 length: 13 residues. Losses at the gene ends were 5 bases for V and 7 bases for J; bases not matched to a gene: 7. CDR3 sequence reads: CASSIVTGSEAFF. CDR3 DNA sequence: TGTGCCAGCAGTATCGTGACAGGGAGTGAAGCTTTCTTT.

DNA of the CDR3: TGTGCCAGCAGCTTGATTGGGTATGAGCAGTTCTTC. It translates to CASSLIGYEQFF. This chain joins TRBV7-9 and TRBJ2-1; no definite D call. Trimming removed 3 bases from V and 8 bases from J, with 8 bases in between. This CDR3 has 12 amino acids. Germline CDR1 reads SEHNR; CDR2 reads FQNEAQ (reference sequence).

Points on this clone: Other nucleotide sequences in the sample specify the same CDR3. The chain is built from TRBV3-1 (or the pseudogene TRBV3-2) and TRBJ2-2; 9 nucleotides line up with TRBD2. Germline values: CDR1 LGHDT, CDR2 YNNKEL (reference sequence). J lost 5 bases, V lost 4 bases, and 8 bases had no gene match. The CDR3 length is 16 residues. In DNA form, the CDR3 reads TGTGCCAGCAGCCCCCTACGGGCGGGGGGGACCGGGGAGCTGTTTTTT. Protein product: CASSPLRAGGTGELFF.

CDR3 DNA sequence: TGTGCCATCAGCCGTAGCGGGGGGGCCCCGGATACGCAGTATTTT. It yields the protein CAISRSGGAPDTQYF. The V call is TRBV10-3, the J call TRBJ2-3; 11 nucleotides line up with TRBD2. CDR3 length equals 15 residues. The V segment lost 6 bases and the J segment 6 bases; nucleotides outside the gene matches: 8. Looked up from germline, CDR1 is ENHRY and CDR2 is SYGVKD.

The genes are TRBV5-1 and TRBJ1-1, with D tentatively TRBD1 (5 bases). CDR1 is SGHRS and CDR2 is YFSETQ in the germline V gene. The CDR3 spans 20 residues. The germline V and J ends were trimmed by 4 bases and 1 base, with 29 bases remaining between them. This CDR3 is CASSEQPPGPWGDTNTEAFF. CDR3 sequence (DNA): TGCGCCAGCAGCGAACAACCGCCGGGACCCTGGGGAGACACGAACACTGAAGCTTTCTTT.

The chain combines TRBV6-5 with TRBJ1-6, with TRBD1 identical over 7 bases. The J segment lost 10 bases and the V segment lost 6 bases, leaving 9 bases of the junction unmatched. CDR1 and CDR2 from the germline V gene are MNHEY and SVGAGI. The CDR3 runs 14 residues. In DNA, the CDR3 is TGTGCCAGCAGGACCGGGACAGATTCATCACCCCTCCACTTT. This encodes CASRTGTDSSPLHF.

This clone was seen more than once but under ten times. This chain joins TRBV2 and TRBJ1-1; no clear D. From germline, CDR1 is SNHLY and CDR2 FYNNEI. This CDR3 has 13 amino acids. Between the trimmed V and J ends, which lost 5 bases and 4 bases, there was a span of 11 bases. In DNA form, the CDR3 reads TGTGCCAGCAGTACCGGAAGGAGCACTGAAGCTTTCTTT. This translates into CASSTGRSTEAFF.

The rearrangement links TRBV19 to TRBJ2-1, with TRBD2 identical over 7 bases. V lost 4 bases and J lost 1; bases outside the gene matches: 10. Per the germline V gene, CDR1 is LNHDA and CDR2 is SQIVND (reference sequence). CDR3 length equals 17 residues. The CDR3: CASSTSKGGRSYNEQFF. CDR3 DNA: TGTGCCAGTAGTACCTCAAAGGGAGGGCGTTCCTACAATGAGCAGTTCTTC.

The rearrangement uses TRBV20-1 and TRBJ1-1; no clear D. CDR3 length: 10 amino acids. In germline, CDR1 is DFQATT, CDR2 SNEGSKA (reference sequence). V lost 6 bases and J lost 1, with 3 bases in between. DNA for the CDR3: TGCAGTGCCGAGAACACTGAAGCTTTCTTT. It yields the protein CSAENTEAFF.

The chain joins TRBV21-1 to TRBJ1-2. TRBV21-1 is assigned pseudogene status. CDR3 length: 16 amino acids. The CDR3 region is CASSFSFSRSNNGYTF. Here the CDR3 DNA reads TGTGCCAGCAGCTTTTCCTTTTCGAGGTCCAATAATGGCTACACCTTC.

This sequence joins TRBV7-9 and TRBJ1-2; a weak D match, TRBD1 (5 bases). Germline CDR1 SEHNR, CDR2 FQNEAQ (reference sequence). CDR3 length: 15 residues. V lost 5 bases and J 5 bases, leaving 18 bases between the germline ends. The CDR3 DNA follows: TGTGCCAGCAGCCCTGGCTCGCAGGGAGGGTATGGCTACACCTTC. Its translation is CASSPGSQGGYGYTF.

The chain has TRBV7-6 and TRBJ1-1; D is unclear. Germline V gene sequence: CDR1 SGHVS, CDR2 FNYEAQ. V dropped 2 bases and J dropped 2 bases, with 9 bases sitting between them. The CDR3 is 14 residues long. The CDR3 region is CASSLWASNTEAFF. CDR3 in DNA: TGTGCCAGCAGCTTATGGGCCTCTAACACTGAAGCTTTCTTT.

This clone showed up just once. The chain couples TRBV11-2 to TRBJ1-3, with D unclear. The germline V gene has CDR1 SGHAT and CDR2 FQNNGV. Between the trimmed V and J ends, which lost 7 bases and 3 bases, there was a span of 13 bases. This CDR3 is built from 14 residues. This CDR3 is CASIQSHLGNTIYF. CDR3 coding DNA: TGTGCCAGCATCCAGAGCCACCTTGGAAACACCATATATTTT.